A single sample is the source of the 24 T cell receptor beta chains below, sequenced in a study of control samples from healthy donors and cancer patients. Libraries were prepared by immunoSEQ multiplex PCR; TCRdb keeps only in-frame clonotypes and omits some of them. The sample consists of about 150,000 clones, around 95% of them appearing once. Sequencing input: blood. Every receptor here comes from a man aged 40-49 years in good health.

Written as DNA, the CDR3 is TGTGCCAGTAGCACAACAGGGGGGGATGGCTATGGCTACACCTTC. It specifies CASSTTGGDGYGYTF. The V call is TRBV19, the J call TRBJ1-2; 8 nucleotides agree with TRBD1. Trimming cost V 6 bases and J 4 bases; bases outside gene matches: 10. The V gene's germline CDR1 is LNHDA and CDR2 SQIVND (reference sequence). This CDR3 comprises 15 residues.

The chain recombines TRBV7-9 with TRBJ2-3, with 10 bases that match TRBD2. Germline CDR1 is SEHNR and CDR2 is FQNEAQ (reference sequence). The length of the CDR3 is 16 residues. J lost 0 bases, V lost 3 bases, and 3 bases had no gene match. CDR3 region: CASSFPLAGSTDTQYF. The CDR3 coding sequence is TGTGCCAGCAGCTTTCCACTAGCGGGGAGCACAGATACGCAGTATTTT.

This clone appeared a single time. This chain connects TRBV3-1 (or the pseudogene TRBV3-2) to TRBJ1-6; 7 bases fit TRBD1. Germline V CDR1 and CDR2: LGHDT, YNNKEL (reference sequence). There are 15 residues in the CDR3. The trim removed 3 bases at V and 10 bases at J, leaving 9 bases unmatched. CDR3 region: CASSHGRGHRSPLHF. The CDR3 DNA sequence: TGTGCCAGCAGCCATGGAAGGGGGCATCGGTCACCCCTCCACTTT.

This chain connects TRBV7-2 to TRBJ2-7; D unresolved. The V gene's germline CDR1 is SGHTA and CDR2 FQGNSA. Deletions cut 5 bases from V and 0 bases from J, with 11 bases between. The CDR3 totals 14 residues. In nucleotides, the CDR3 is TGTGCCAGCAGCCAAGAGTCTGGCTCCTACGAGCAGTACTTC. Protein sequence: CASSQESGSYEQYF.

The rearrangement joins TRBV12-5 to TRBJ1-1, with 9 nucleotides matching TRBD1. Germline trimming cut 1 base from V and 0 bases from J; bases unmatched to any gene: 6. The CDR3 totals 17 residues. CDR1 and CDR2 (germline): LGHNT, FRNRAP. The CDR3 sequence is CASGLDTGGPLNTEAFF. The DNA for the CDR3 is TGTGCTAGTGGTTTGGACACAGGGGGCCCACTGAACACTGAAGCTTTCTTT. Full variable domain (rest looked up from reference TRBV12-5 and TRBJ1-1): DARVTQTPRHKVTEMGQEVTMRCQPILGHNTVFWYRQTMMQGLELLAYFRNRAPLDDSGMPKDRFSAEMPDATLATLKIQPSEPRDSAVYFCASGLDTGGPLNTEAFFGQGTRLTVV.

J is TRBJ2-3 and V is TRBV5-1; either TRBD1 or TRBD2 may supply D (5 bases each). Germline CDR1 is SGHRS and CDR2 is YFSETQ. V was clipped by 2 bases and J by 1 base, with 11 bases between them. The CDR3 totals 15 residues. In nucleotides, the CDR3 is TGCGCCAGCAGCTTCCGGGACGGTGGCACAGATACGCAGTATTTT. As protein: CASSFRDGGTDTQYF.

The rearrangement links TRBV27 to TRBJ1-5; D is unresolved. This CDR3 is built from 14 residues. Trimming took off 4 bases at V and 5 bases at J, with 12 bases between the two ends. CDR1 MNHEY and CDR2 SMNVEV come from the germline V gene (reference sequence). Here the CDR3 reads CASSSLYTDQPQHF. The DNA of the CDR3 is TGTGCCAGCAGTTCTCTTTACACAGATCAGCCCCAGCATTTT.

The CDR3 loop reads CASSQGPGGDNQPQHF. The DNA for the CDR3 is TGCGCCAGCAGCCAAGGACCAGGGGGTGACAATCAGCCCCAGCATTTT. The rearrangement uses TRBV4-1 and TRBJ1-5; 7 bases are shared with TRBD1. V dropped 1 base and J dropped 3; count of bases not matched to a gene: 6. Germline CDR1 and CDR2: MGHRA and YSYEKL. This CDR3 spans 16 amino acids.

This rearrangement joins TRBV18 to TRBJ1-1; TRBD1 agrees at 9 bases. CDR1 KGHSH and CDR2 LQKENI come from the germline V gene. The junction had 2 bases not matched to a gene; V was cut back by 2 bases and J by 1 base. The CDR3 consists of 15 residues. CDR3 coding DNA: TGTGCCAGCTCACCAACAGGGGGCCAGAACACTGAAGCTTTCTTT. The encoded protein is CASSPTGGQNTEAFF.

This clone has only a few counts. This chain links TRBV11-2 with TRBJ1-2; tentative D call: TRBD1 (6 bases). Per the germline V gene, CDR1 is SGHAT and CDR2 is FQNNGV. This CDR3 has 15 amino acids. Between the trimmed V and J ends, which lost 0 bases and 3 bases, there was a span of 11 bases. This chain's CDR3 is CASSLDQGGYYGYTF. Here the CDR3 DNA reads TGTGCCAGCAGCTTAGATCAAGGGGGTTACTATGGCTACACCTTC.

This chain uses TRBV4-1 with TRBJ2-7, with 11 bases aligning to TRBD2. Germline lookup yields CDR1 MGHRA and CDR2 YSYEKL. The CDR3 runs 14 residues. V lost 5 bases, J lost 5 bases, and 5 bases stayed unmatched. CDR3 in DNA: TGCGCCAGCAGCAAACTAGCGGGGGCCCACGAGCAGTACTTC. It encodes CASSKLAGAHEQYF.

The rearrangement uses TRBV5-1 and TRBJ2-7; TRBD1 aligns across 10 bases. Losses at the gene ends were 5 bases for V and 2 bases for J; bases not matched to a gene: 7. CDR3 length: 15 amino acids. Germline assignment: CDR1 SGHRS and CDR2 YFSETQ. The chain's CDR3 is CASRSGQGGPYEQYF. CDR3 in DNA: TGCGCCAGCAGATCAGGACAGGGGGGACCCTACGAGCAGTACTTC.

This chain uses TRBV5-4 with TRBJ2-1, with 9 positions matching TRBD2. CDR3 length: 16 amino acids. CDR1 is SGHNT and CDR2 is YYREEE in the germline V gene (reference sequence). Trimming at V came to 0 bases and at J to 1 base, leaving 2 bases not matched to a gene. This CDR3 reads CASSLGLAGSYNEQFF. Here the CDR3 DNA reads TGTGCCAGCAGCTTGGGGCTAGCGGGGTCCTACAATGAGCAGTTCTTC.

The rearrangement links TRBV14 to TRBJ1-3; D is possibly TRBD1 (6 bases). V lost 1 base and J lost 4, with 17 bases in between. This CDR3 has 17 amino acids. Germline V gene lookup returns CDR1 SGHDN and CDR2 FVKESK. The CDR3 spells CASSQARSAGAGNTIYF. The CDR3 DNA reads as TGTGCCAGCAGCCAAGCACGATCGGCAGGGGCAGGAAACACCATATATTTT.

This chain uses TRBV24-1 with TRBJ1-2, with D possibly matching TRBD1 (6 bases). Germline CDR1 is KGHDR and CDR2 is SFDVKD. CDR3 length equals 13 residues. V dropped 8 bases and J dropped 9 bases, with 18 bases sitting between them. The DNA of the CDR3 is TGTGCCACCACCGGGGGCCCGGAGAATAGCTACACCTTC. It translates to CATTGGPENSYTF.

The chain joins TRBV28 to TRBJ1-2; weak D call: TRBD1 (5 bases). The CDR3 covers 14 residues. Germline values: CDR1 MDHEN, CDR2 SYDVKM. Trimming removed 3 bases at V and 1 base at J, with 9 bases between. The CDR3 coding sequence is TGTGCCAGCAGTTTCGCAGGGCTTAACTATGGCTACACCTTC. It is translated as CASSFAGLNYGYTF.

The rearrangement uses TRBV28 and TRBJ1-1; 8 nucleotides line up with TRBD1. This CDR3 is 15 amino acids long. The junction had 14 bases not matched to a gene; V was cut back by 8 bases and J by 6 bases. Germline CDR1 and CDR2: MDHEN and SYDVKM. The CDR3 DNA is TGTGCCAGCCCATCTCAGGGGGCGGTGGATGCTGAAGCTTTCTTT. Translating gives CASPSQGAVDAEAFF.

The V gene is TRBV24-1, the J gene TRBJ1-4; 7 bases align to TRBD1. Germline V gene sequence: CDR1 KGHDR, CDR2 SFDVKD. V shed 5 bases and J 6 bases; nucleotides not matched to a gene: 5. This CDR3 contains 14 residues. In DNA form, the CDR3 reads TGTGCCACCAGTGGAGGGGGCGATGATGAAAAACTGTTTTTT. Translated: CATSGGGDDEKLFF.

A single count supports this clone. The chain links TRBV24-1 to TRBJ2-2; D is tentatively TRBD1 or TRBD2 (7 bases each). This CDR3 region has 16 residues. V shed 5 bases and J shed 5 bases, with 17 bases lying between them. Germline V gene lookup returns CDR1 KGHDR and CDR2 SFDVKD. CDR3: CATSAPGRGRTGELFF. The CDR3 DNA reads TGTGCCACCAGTGCCCCTGGGAGGGGGCGAACCGGGGAGCTGTTTTTT.

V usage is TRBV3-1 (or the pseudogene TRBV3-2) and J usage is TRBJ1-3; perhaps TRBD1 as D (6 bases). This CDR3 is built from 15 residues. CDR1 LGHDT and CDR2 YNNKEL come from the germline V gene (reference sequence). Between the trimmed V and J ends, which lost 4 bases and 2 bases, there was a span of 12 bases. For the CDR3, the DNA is TGTGCCAGCAGCCCCCCGGGACATACTGGAAACACCATATATTTT. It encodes CASSPPGHTGNTIYF.

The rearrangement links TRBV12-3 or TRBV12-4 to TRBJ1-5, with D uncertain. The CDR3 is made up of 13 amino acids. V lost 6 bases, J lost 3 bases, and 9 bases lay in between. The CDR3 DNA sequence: TGTGCCAGCAGCTCACGGATCAATCAGCCCCAGCATTTT. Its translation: CASSSRINQPQHF.

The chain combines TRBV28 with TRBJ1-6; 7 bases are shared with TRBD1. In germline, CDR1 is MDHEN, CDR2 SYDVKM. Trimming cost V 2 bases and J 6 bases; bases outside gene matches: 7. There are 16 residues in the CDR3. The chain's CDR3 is CASSLEGGEVNSPLHF. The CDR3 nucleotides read TGTGCCAGCAGTTTAGAAGGGGGCGAGGTTAATTCACCCCTCCACTTT.

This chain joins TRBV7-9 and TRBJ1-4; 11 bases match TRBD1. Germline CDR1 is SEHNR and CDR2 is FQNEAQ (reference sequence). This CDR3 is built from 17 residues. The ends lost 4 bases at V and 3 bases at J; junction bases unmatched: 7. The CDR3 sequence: CASSSWGQGGPNEKLFF. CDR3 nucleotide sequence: TGTGCCAGCAGCTCATGGGGACAGGGGGGTCCTAATGAAAAACTGTTTTTT.

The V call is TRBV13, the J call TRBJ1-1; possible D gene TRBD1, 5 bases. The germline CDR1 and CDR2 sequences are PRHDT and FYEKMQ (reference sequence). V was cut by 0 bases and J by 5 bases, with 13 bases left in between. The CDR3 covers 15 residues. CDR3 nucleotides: TGTGCCAGCAGCTTAGGGGGGTCAGGGTTAACTGAAGCTTTCTTT. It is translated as CASSLGGSGLTEAFF.